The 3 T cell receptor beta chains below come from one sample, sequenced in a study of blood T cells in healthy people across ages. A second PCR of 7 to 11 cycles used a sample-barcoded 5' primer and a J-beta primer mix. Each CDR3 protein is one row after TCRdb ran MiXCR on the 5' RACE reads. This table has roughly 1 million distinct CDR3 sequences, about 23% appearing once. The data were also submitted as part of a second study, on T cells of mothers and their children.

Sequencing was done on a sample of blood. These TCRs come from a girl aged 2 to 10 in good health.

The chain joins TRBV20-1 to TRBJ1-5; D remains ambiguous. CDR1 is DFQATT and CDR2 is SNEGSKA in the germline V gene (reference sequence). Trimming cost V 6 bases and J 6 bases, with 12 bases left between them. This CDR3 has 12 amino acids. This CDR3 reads CSARAPSQPQHF. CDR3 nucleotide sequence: TGCAGTGCCCGAGCCCCCAGTCAGCCCCAGCATTTT.

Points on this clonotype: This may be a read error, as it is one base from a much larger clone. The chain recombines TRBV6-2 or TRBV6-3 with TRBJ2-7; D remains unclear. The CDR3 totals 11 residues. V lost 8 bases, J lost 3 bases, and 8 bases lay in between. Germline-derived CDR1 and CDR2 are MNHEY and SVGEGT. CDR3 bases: TGTGCCAGCGGTCGAAACTACGAGCAGTACTTC. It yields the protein CASGRNYEQYF.

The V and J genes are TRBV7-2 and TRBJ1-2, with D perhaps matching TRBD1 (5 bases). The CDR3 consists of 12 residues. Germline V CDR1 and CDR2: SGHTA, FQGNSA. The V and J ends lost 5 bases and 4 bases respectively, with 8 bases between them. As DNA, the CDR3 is TGTGCCAGCAGCGTGGGGCTCTATGGCTACACCTTC. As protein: CASSVGLYGYTF.